This T cell receptor beta chain was sequenced during a study of T cells in Graves' hyperthyroidism and ophthalmopathy. About 10 ml of fresh peripheral blood supplied the PBMCs. Amplification targeted TCR beta CDR3 regions from RNA transcripts. During a first-round RT-PCR of the TCR CDR3, the HTBI primer set was used. TCRdb analysed the multiplex PCR reads with MiXCR anew, one entry per CDR3 protein. This table has about 560,000 distinct CDR3 sequences, approximately 15% appearing once. The V and J ends lost 4 bases and 4 bases, in that order; junction bases with no gene match: 4. From germline, CDR1 is LGHDT and CDR2 YNNKEL (reference sequence). This CDR3 is built from 15 residues. This clonotype was observed at least ten times.

V is TRBV3-1 and J is TRBJ2-3, with 11 bases that match TRBD2. This receptor was identified in a woman aged 25 to 39 with Graves' hyperthyroidism. Input material: blood. CDR3 region: CASSPLAGASDTQYF. The CDR3 DNA reads as TGTGCCAGCAGCCCACTAGCGGGAGCGTCAGATACGCAGTATTTT.